One sample yielded the 24 T cell receptor beta chains listed below, sequenced in a study of cytomegalovirus exposure and HLA in healthy donors. PCR used 60 Vbeta primers and 13 Jbeta primers. Data came from immunoSEQ multiplex PCR; TCRdb stores just in-frame clones and leaves some out. The sample yields just over 150,000 clones, over 60% seen once. Sequencing was performed on PBMCs. The source is a woman aged 45-65 years in good health and CMV-seropositive.

The V gene is TRBV19, the J gene TRBJ2-1; maybe TRBD2 (6 bases). Trimming cost V 3 bases and J 7 bases, with 16 bases left between them. Germline V gene sequence: CDR1 LNHDA, CDR2 SQIVND (reference sequence). This CDR3 has 15 residues. The CDR3 loop reads CASSMGTGVWNEQFF. In DNA, the CDR3 is TGTGCCAGTAGTATGGGTACGGGGGTTTGGAATGAGCAGTTCTTC.

CDR3 region: CASSLGQGISGANVLTF. CDR3 DNA sequence: TGTGCCAGCAGTTTGGGACAGGGTATCAGTGGGGCCAACGTCCTGACTTTC. V is TRBV28 and J is TRBJ2-6; 9 nucleotides line up with TRBD1. V lost 3 bases, J lost 3 bases, and 6 bases stayed unmatched. Germline V lookup: CDR1 MDHEN, CDR2 SYDVKM. This CDR3 comprises 17 residues. The full variable domain, with the rest looked up from reference TRBV28 and TRBJ2-6, is DVKVTQSSRYLVKRTGEKVFLECVQDMDHENMFWYRQDPGLGLRLIYFSYDVKMKEKGDIPEGYSVSREKKERFSLILESASTNQTSMYLCASSLGQGISGANVLTFGAGSRLTVL.

The V gene is TRBV10-3, the J gene TRBJ2-2; D might be TRBD1 (6 bases). Trimming took off 6 bases at V and 6 bases at J, with 17 bases between the two ends. CDR1 and CDR2 (germline): ENHRY, SYGVKD. The CDR3 is 15 residues long. CDR3 nucleotides: TGTGCCATCAGGAGTGACAGGAGAACGGCCGGGGAGCTGTTTTTT. Translated, it gives CAIRSDRRTAGELFF.

This clone occurred once. The chain has TRBV11-2 and TRBJ1-4; 10 nucleotides match TRBD1. V gave up 1 base and J gave up 8 bases; unmatched junction bases: 7. Germline V lookup: CDR1 SGHAT, CDR2 FQNNGV. This CDR3 comprises 16 residues. CDR3 DNA sequence: TGTGCCAGCAGCTTAGGGGACAGGGGAGTGAGGGAAAAACTGTTTTTT. It codes for CASSLGDRGVREKLFF.

The CDR3, as DNA: TGTGCCTGGAGGCGGGGGCCGTACAATGAGCAGTTCTTC. Encoded protein: CAWRRGPYNEQFF. The rearrangement joins TRBV30 to TRBJ2-1; possible D gene TRBD2, 7 bases. This CDR3 spans 13 amino acids. Per the germline V gene, CDR1 is GTSNPN and CDR2 is SVGIG (reference sequence). The germline V and J ends were trimmed by 3 bases and 4 bases, with 10 bases remaining between them.

V gene TRBV19 combines with J gene TRBJ1-1, with D possibly TRBD1 on 6 matching bases. V lost 3 bases, J lost 4 bases, and 12 bases lay in between. The CDR3 totals 14 residues. The germline V gene encodes CDR1 LNHDA and CDR2 SQIVND (reference sequence). Here the CDR3 reads CASSIVVGGTEAFF. In DNA, the CDR3 is TGTGCCAGTAGTATTGTTGTAGGGGGCACTGAAGCTTTCTTT.

In nucleotides, the CDR3 is TGTGCCAGCTCACGAGTTTCGTCGGGAGTCGCCGAGCAGTACTTC. Residues: CASSRVSSGVAEQYF. The chain carries TRBV18 and TRBJ2-7; a weak D match, TRBD2 (6 bases). V was shortened by 4 bases and J by 6 bases, with 19 bases between the two germline ends. There are 15 residues in the CDR3. Per germline, CDR1 KGHSH and CDR2 LQKENI.

This sequence joins TRBV5-1 and TRBJ2-2; D ambiguous. The CDR3 is made up of 14 amino acids. The germline gives CDR1 SGHRS, CDR2 YFSETQ. Trimming shortened V by 5 bases and J by 5 bases, and 13 bases separated the two germline ends. This CDR3 is CASSRPTDTGELFF. DNA for the CDR3: TGCGCCAGCAGTCGCCCGACTGATACCGGGGAGCTGTTTTTT.

The CDR3 region is CASSLEGGYYGYTF. CDR3 DNA: TGCGCCAGCAGCTTGGAAGGGGGCTACTATGGCTACACCTTC. The chain links TRBV5-1 to TRBJ1-2, with 7 bases identical to TRBD1. This CDR3 contains 14 residues. CDR1 SGHRS and CDR2 YFSETQ come from the germline V gene. Trimming at V came to 0 bases and at J to 3 bases, leaving 2 bases not matched to a gene.

Only a few counts were recorded for this clone. This chain links TRBV6-1 with TRBJ2-6; D gene ambiguous. The CDR3 covers 15 residues. Per the germline V gene, CDR1 is MNHNS and CDR2 is SASEGT. The ends were cut back, 5 bases at V and 0 bases at J, with 8 bases in the middle. CDR3 sequence (DNA): TGTGCCAGCAGTTCCCCCAGCTCTGGGGCCAACGTCCTGACTTTC. It is translated as CASSSPSSGANVLTF.

The V gene is TRBV7-9, the J gene TRBJ2-3; tentative D call: TRBD2 (6 bases). CDR1 is SEHNR and CDR2 is FQNEAQ in the germline V gene (reference sequence). The CDR3 loop spans 13 amino acids. V lost 4 bases and J lost 4, with 9 bases in between. CDR3 amino acids: CASSSGSADTQYF. The DNA of the CDR3 is TGTGCCAGCAGCTCCGGGAGCGCAGATACGCAGTATTTT. The full variable domain, in which reference TRBV7-9 and TRBJ2-3 provide the parts outside the CDR3, is DTGVSQNPRHKITKRGQNVTFRCDPISEHNRLYWYRQTLGQGPEFLTYFQNEAQLEKSRLLSDRFSAERPKGSFSTLEIQRTEQGDSAMYLCASSSGSADTQYFGPGTRLTVL.

This CDR3 reads CASSGGGDDTEAFF. In DNA form, the CDR3 reads TGCGCCAGCAGCGGCGGGGGGGATGACACTGAAGCTTTCTTT. The chain joins TRBV5-1 to TRBJ1-1; D is possibly TRBD1 (5 bases). This CDR3 has 14 residues. V lost 4 bases to trimming and J lost 3 bases, with 13 bases between them. Germline-derived CDR1 and CDR2 are SGHRS and YFSETQ.

The CDR3 nucleotides read TGTGCCAGCAGCTTACCTGGCCTAGCGGGAAACACCGGGGAGCTGTTTTTT. Amino acids: CASSLPGLAGNTGELFF. The gene calls are TRBV7-2 and TRBJ2-2, with TRBD2 identical over 9 bases. CDR3 length equals 17 residues. V shed 2 bases and J 2 bases; nucleotides not matched to a gene: 6. Per the germline V gene, CDR1 is SGHTA and CDR2 is FQGNSA.

V usage is TRBV2 and J usage is TRBJ1-2; 8 nucleotides agree with TRBD1. This CDR3 region has 14 residues. CDR1 and CDR2 (germline): SNHLY, FYNNEI. V shed 7 bases and J 0 bases; nucleotides not matched to a gene: 4. CDR3 DNA: TGTGCCAGCAATTTACAGGGGGCTAACTATGGCTACACCTTC. Protein sequence: CASNLQGANYGYTF.

This clone turned up a few times. In DNA, the CDR3 is TGTGCCAGCAGCTTAACTGGGACAGGGTCCGCAGATACGCAGTATTTT. It codes for CASSLTGTGSADTQYF. The V call is TRBV7-3, the J call TRBJ2-3; TRBD1 matches 9 bases. The CDR3 has 16 amino acids. Trimming took 0 bases from V and 4 from J; bases not matched to a gene: 5. Germline CDR1 SGHTA, CDR2 FQGTGA.

The chain employs TRBV18 and TRBJ1-5; no firm D call. Trimming removed 5 bases at V and 6 bases at J, with 17 bases between. The CDR3 totals 15 residues. CDR1 and CDR2 from the germline V gene are KGHSH and LQKENI. CDR3 nucleotide sequence: TGTGCCAGCTCATCGGACGGAGGTGCGACTCAGCCCCAGCATTTT. It translates to CASSSDGGATQPQHF.

CDR3 coding DNA: TGTGCCGGAGCGGGGGGGTACGAGACCCAGTACTTC. This gives the protein CAGAGGYETQYF. The chain uses TRBV30 and TRBJ2-5; 10 nucleotides agree with TRBD2. V shed 8 bases, J shed 5 bases, and the junction held 5 bases outside the gene matches. The CDR3 has 12 residues. CDR1 and CDR2 from the germline V gene are GTSNPN and SVGIG (reference sequence).

This chain joins TRBV7-2 and TRBJ1-1; unclear D gene. CDR3 size: 13 residues. Trimming cost V 2 bases and J 6 bases, with 10 bases left between them. The germline CDR1 and CDR2 sequences are SGHTA and FQGNSA. As DNA, the CDR3 is TGTGCCAGCAGCTTACGTTCAAAGCCTGAAGCTTTCTTT. This sequence encodes CASSLRSKPEAFF.

The rearrangement joins TRBV21-1 to TRBJ2-2; the table's D call, TRBD1, was not checked against the DNA. TRBV21-1 is a pseudogene segment. The CDR3 has 18 residues. This CDR3 reads CASSAPRDRGLCTGELFF. The CDR3 nucleotides are TGTGCCAGCAGCGCCCCCCGGGACAGGGGGTTGTGCACCGGGGAGCTGTTTTTT.

J is TRBJ1-1 and V is TRBV7-9, with 8 bases that match TRBD1. The germline V gene has CDR1 SEHNR and CDR2 FQNEAQ (reference sequence). V lost 5 bases and J lost 2; bases outside the gene matches: 7. The CDR3 covers 15 residues. The CDR3 loop reads CASSPSGGYNTEAFF. CDR3 nucleotide sequence: TGTGCCAGCAGCCCTTCAGGGGGCTATAACACTGAAGCTTTCTTT.

The V and J genes are TRBV5-1 and TRBJ2-3, with D tentatively TRBD2 (7 bases). V shed 5 bases and J shed 5 bases, with 18 bases lying between them. Germline CDR1 is SGHRS and CDR2 is YFSETQ. The CDR3 is made up of 15 amino acids. The CDR3 here is CASRHGGAGKDTQYF. The CDR3 DNA follows: TGCGCCAGCAGACATGGGGGGGCGGGGAAAGATACGCAGTATTTT.

The table lists this clone with a few counts. The chain carries TRBV4-2 and TRBJ1-5; a possible D gene is TRBD1 (6 bases). The germline V gene encodes CDR1 LGHNA and CDR2 YNFKEQ. Between the trimmed V and J ends, which lost 1 base and 4 bases, there was a span of 17 bases. The CDR3 runs to 17 residues. As DNA, the CDR3 is TGTGCCAGCAGCCAAGCCGTTATTGGACAGCTGAATCAGCCCCAGCATTTT. This translates into CASSQAVIGQLNQPQHF.

The gene calls are TRBV28 and TRBJ2-7; 8 nucleotides line up with TRBD2. V lost 5 bases, J lost 6 bases, and 9 bases stayed unmatched. The germline gives CDR1 MDHEN, CDR2 SYDVKM. The CDR3 totals 14 residues. CDR3 sequence (DNA): TGTGCCAGCAGTAGGGTTCCGGGGGGGCGCGAGCAGTACTTC. This codes for CASSRVPGGREQYF.

This chain joins TRBV27 and TRBJ2-3, with 7 positions matching TRBD2. V was pared by 5 bases and J by 1 base, with 6 bases of the junction left unmatched. The CDR3 has 15 amino acids. CDR1 and CDR2 (germline): MNHEY, SMNVEV (reference sequence). The CDR3 coding sequence is TGTGCCAGCAGTCCACTGGCGGGGGGCACAGATACGCAGTATTTT. As protein: CASSPLAGGTDTQYF.